The rows below give T cell receptor beta chains drawn from one sample of a study of blood T cell repertoires in COVID-19. Clones were sequenced by immunoSEQ multiplex PCR, and TCRdb holds only the in-frame ones, with some missing. The sample lists a few hundred thousand clones, 75% to 90% occurring once. The sequenced material came from peripheral blood. Source of these receptors: a woman aged 25 to 45 with active or convalescent COVID-19. Each CDR3 is given with its conserved first and last residue. A D gene is named only where the DNA matches it firmly. Where a row states a size, it is once, few, many or the class of an expanded clone; other rows omit it.

TRBV24-1	.	.	TRBJ1-1	CATSDYHNTEAFF	TGTGCCACCAGTGACTACCATAACACTGAAGCTTTCTTT
TRBV5-4	.	.	TRBJ2-7	CASSDQRLVRSEQYF	TGTGCCAGCAGCGATCAAAGACTAGTCCGCTCCGAGCAGTACTTC
TRBV15	TRBD1	.	TRBJ1-3	CATSGGRGRGNTIYF	TGTGCCACCAGCGGAGGCAGGGGGCGCGGAAACACCATATATTTT
TRBV7-8	TRBD2	.	TRBJ2-1	CASSPTRAGGIEQFF	TGTGCCAGCAGCCCCACTCGAGCGGGGGGGATTGAGCAGTTCTTC
TRBV5-4	TRBD2	.	TRBJ2-7	CASSRTSGGGGAIDEQYF	TGTGCCAGCAGCCGGACTAGCGGGGGAGGTGGGGCGATAGACGAGCAGTACTTC
TRBV14	.	.	TRBJ1-6	CASSRRDYSSYNSPLHF	TGTGCCAGCAGCCGTCGGGACTACAGCTCCTATAATTCACCCCTCCACTTT
TRBV6-5	.	.	TRBJ1-5	CASSQYSNQPQHF	TGTGCCAGCAGTCAGTATAGCAATCAGCCCCAGCATTTT
TRBV21-1	.	.	TRBJ1-5	CASALQPQHF	TGTGCCAGCGCTCTACAGCCCCAGCATTTT
TRBV4-1	.	.	TRBJ1-5	CASSWRAGDDQPQHF	TGCGCCAGCAGCTGGCGGGCAGGGGACGATCAGCCCCAGCATTTT
TRBV9	.	.	TRBJ2-5	CASSARGRETQYF	TGTGCCAGCAGCGCCAGGGGTAGAGAGACCCAGTACTTC
TRBV7-2	TRBD1	few	TRBJ1-4	CASSSDRGAKLFF	TGTGCCAGCAGCTCGGACAGGGGCGCAAAACTGTTTTTT
TRBV27	.	.	TRBJ1-5	CASSHTQGGSNQPQHF	TGTGCCAGCAGTCATACTCAGGGAGGCAGCAATCAGCCCCAGCATTTT
TRBV20-1	.	.	TRBJ2-3	CSASLAADTQYF	TGCAGTGCTAGTCTGGCGGCAGATACGCAGTATTTT
TRBV14	.	.	TRBJ2-3	CASSHRSRLLTDTQYF	TGTGCCAGCAGCCACAGATCGAGACTACTCACAGATACGCAGTATTTT
TRBV7-7	TRBD2	.	TRBJ2-5	CASSLAGGFSETQYF	TGTGCTAGCAGCTTAGCGGGGGGGTTCTCAGAGACCCAGTACTTC
TRBV6-6	.	.	TRBJ1-5	CASTSLNSNQPQHF	TGTGCCAGCACCTCCCTAAACAGCAATCAGCCCCAGCATTTT
TRBV18	TRBD2	.	TRBJ2-7	CASSPGGGGTREQYF	TGTGCCAGCTCACCAGGAGGTGGGGGGACTAGGGAGCAGTACTTC
TRBV30	TRBD1	.	TRBJ1-6	CAWSVDRGSNSPLHF	TGTGCCTGGAGTGTAGACAGGGGGTCGAATTCACCCCTCCACTTT
TRBV29-1	TRBD1	.	TRBJ1-1	CSAWGLGQGQTEAFF	TGCAGCGCTTGGGGGTTAGGACAGGGTCAAACTGAAGCTTTCTTT
TRBV6-6	TRBD2	.	TRBJ2-1	CASRGDLYNEQFF	TGTGCCAGCCGGGGGGACCTATACAATGAGCAGTTCTTC
TRBV5-1	.	.	TRBJ1-5	CASSLGPQGSQPQHF	TGCGCCAGCAGCTTGGGGCCTCAGGGATCCCAGCCCCAGCATTTT
TRBV4-3	TRBD1	.	TRBJ2-1	CASSQDSGGYNEQFF	TGCGCCAGCAGCCAAGATTCAGGGGGTTACAATGAGCAGTTCTTC
TRBV19	TRBD2	.	TRBJ2-2	CASRVSGGAVRTGELFF	TGTGCCAGTAGGGTTAGCGGGGGGGCGGTTCGTACCGGGGAGCTGTTTTTT
TRBV28	.	.	TRBJ1-2	CASRLTGTTYNYGYTF	TGTGCCAGCAGGTTGACCGGGACAACTTATAACTATGGCTACACCTTC
TRBV9	.	.	TRBJ2-1	CASSVGGGNEQFF	TGTGCCAGCAGCGTAGGTGGAGGCAATGAGCAGTTCTTC
TRBV7-2	.	.	TRBJ2-7	CASSLPLATYEQYF	TGTGCCAGCAGCCTGCCCTTAGCCACCTACGAGCAGTACTTC
TRBV10-3	TRBD1	.	TRBJ2-6	CAISESPSDRAGANVLTF	TGTGCCATCAGTGAGTCCCCCTCGGACAGGGCCGGGGCCAACGTCCTGACTTTC
TRBV28	.	.	TRBJ1-2	CASTGGLGGYTF	TGTGCCAGCACTGGGGGGTTGGGAGGCTACACCTTC
TRBV30	TRBD2	.	TRBJ2-1	CAWSGLAGALSSYNEQFF	TGTGCCTGGAGTGGGCTAGCGGGGGCACTGAGCTCCTACAATGAGCAGTTCTTC
TRBV10-2	.	few	TRBJ1-5	CASSDGGASNQPQHF	TGCGCCAGCAGTGACGGGGGGGCTAGTAATCAGCCCCAGCATTTT
TRBV18	.	.	TRBJ1-1	CASSQSGDTEAFF	TGTGCCAGCTCCCAATCGGGGGACACTGAAGCTTTCTTT
TRBV9	.	.	TRBJ1-2	CASSQYATGPPLDGYTF	TGTGCCAGCAGTCAATACGCGACAGGTCCGCCTCTGGATGGCTACACCTTC
TRBV5-1	.	once	TRBJ2-7	CASSLEDEQYF	TGCGCCAGCAGCTTAGAGGACGAGCAGTACTTC
TRBV24-1	.	.	TRBJ2-7	CATSGRGGHEQYF	TGTGCCACCAGTGGTAGGGGCGGCCACGAGCAGTACTTC
TRBV5-4	TRBD1	.	TRBJ1-1	CASSLGPTGANTEAFF	TGTGCCAGCAGCTTGGGCCCGACAGGGGCGAACACTGAAGCTTTCTTT
TRBV28	TRBD2	.	TRBJ2-1	CASSSLAGGYNEQFF	TGTGCCAGCAGTTCACTAGCGGGGGGTTACAATGAGCAGTTCTTC
TRBV4-3	.	.	TRBJ2-6	CASSQARASHSGANVLTF	TGCGCCAGCAGCCAAGCGAGGGCGTCCCACTCTGGGGCCAACGTCCTGACTTTC
TRBV4-1	TRBD1	.	TRBJ2-7	CASSRSPGQGTYEQYF	TGCGCCAGCAGCCGCTCCCCGGGACAGGGTACCTACGAGCAGTACTTC
TRBV6-2/TRBV6-3	TRBD1	.	TRBJ1-1	CASSYPERKDRGGNTEAFF	TGTGCCAGCAGTTACCCCGAGAGGAAGGACAGGGGGGGGAACACTGAAGCTTTCTTT
TRBV5-5	.	once	TRBJ1-1	CASSKVRGGTEAFF	TGTGCCAGCAGCAAGGTTAGAGGGGGCACTGAAGCTTTCTTT
TRBV4-2	.	once	TRBJ2-3	CASSPSGTDTQYF	TGTGCCAGCAGCCCCTCGGGGACAGATACGCAGTATTTT
TRBV28	.	.	TRBJ2-1	CASSPPGAYNEQFF	TGTGCCAGCAGCCCCCCGGGGGCCTACAATGAGCAGTTCTTC
TRBV3-1/TRBV3-2	.	.	TRBJ1-5	CASSQVSGNQPQHF	TGTGCCAGCAGCCAAGTTAGTGGCAATCAGCCCCAGCATTTT
TRBV27	TRBD1	.	TRBJ2-7	CASSPYVLQGLWYEQYF	TGTGCCAGCAGTCCGTATGTCTTACAGGGGTTATGGTACGAGCAGTACTTC
TRBV28	.	.	TRBJ1-5	CASSTAGGNQPQHF	TGTGCCAGCTCCACCGCAGGGGGCAATCAGCCCCAGCATTTT
TRBV28	TRBD1	.	TRBJ2-7	CASRSTGTGNSHEQYF	TGTGCCAGCCGATCTACCGGGACAGGGAACTCCCACGAGCAGTACTTC
TRBV30	TRBD1	.	TRBJ1-5	CAWGTGVGNQPQHF	TGTGCCTGGGGGACAGGGGTTGGCAATCAGCCCCAGCATTTT
TRBV11-2	TRBD1	.	TRBJ1-5	CASSKQGNQPQHF	TGTGCCAGCAGCAAACAGGGGAATCAGCCCCAGCATTTT
TRBV10-3	.	.	TRBJ1-2	CAIGQGMNYGYTF	TGTGCCATCGGTCAGGGGATGAACTATGGCTACACCTTC
TRBV3-1/TRBV3-2	.	once	TRBJ1-2	CASSQLRPNYGYTF	TGTGCCAGCAGCCAACTACGTCCTAACTATGGCTACACCTTC
TRBV25-1	.	.	TRBJ2-2	CASSNHRHSNTGELFF	TGTGCCAGCAGCAACCACAGACACTCGAACACCGGGGAGCTGTTTTTT